There are a few counts of the clone carrying this T cell receptor beta chain. Antigen: not known. Germline is not matched at one junction end, which may reflect a read error. The record originates from a study of tumor and adjacent non-tumor tissue in lung cancer. Study-level information: The cohort had around twelve adenocarcinoma, a couple of squamous cell and 1 small cell patients.

The library came from three nested PCR rounds adapted from ARM-PCR protocols. Each CDR3 protein gets one entry after TCRdb re-called the multiplex PCR reads with MiXCR. Here the sample spans tens of thousands of distinct CDR3 sequences, roughly 67% being singletons. The template was RNA from unsorted bulk tissue. Distant lung tissue was collected more than 3 cm away from the tumor edge. Chemotherapy-naive patients with new lung cancer underwent thoracic surgery in China, August–November 2014. Germline V gene lookup returns CDR1 MNHEY and CDR2 SVGEGT. The CDR3 covers 14 residues. Study observations and caveats: Compared with tumor, normal lung showed significantly lower TCR diversity.

This clonotype was sampled from a woman between 65 and 79 years old with non-small cell lung cancer. The sequencing input was distant non-tumor lung tissue. The chain combines TRBV6-2 or TRBV6-3 with TRBJ2-1, with 7 bases fitting TRBD2. The DNA of the CDR3 is TGTACCAGCAGTTACCCAGGGAGGGGCAATGAGCACTTCTTC. Amino acid sequence: CTSSYPGRGNEHFF.